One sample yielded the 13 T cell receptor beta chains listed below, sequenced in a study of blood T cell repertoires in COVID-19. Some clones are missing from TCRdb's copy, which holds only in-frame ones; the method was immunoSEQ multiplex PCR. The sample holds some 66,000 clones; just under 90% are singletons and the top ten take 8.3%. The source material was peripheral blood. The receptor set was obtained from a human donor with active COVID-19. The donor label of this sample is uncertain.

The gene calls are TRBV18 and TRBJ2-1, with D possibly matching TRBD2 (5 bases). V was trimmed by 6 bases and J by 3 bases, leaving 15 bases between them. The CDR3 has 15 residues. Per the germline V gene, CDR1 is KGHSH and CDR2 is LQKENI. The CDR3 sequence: CASSQLEVSYNEQFF. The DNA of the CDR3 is TGTGCCAGCTCCCAACTAGAGGTTAGCTACAATGAGCAGTTCTTC.

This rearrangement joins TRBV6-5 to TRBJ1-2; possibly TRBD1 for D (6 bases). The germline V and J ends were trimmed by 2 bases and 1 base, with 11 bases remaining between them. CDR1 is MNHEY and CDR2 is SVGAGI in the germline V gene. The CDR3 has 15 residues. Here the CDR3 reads CASSYTTGINYGYTF. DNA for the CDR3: TGTGCCAGCAGTTACACAACAGGGATTAACTATGGCTACACCTTC.

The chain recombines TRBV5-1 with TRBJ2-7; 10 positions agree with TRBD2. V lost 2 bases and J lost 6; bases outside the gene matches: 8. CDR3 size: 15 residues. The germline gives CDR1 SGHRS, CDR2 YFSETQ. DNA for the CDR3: TGCGCCAGCAGCTTAACTAGCGGGACCCCCCGCGAGCAGTACTTC. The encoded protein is CASSLTSGTPREQYF.

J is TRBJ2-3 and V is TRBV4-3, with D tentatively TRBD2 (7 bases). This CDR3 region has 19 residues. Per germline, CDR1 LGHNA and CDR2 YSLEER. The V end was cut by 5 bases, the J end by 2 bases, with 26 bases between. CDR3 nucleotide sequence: TGCGCCAGCAGCGACCAAGGGCCATTGCGGGGGCACGACACAGATACGCAGTATTTT. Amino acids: CASSDQGPLRGHDTDTQYF.

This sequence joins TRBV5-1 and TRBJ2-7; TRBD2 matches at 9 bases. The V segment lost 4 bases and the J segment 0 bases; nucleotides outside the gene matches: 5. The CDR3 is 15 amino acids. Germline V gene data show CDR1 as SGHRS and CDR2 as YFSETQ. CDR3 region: CASSPLAGSSYEQYF. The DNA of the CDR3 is TGCGCCAGCAGCCCTCTAGCGGGGAGCTCCTACGAGCAGTACTTC.

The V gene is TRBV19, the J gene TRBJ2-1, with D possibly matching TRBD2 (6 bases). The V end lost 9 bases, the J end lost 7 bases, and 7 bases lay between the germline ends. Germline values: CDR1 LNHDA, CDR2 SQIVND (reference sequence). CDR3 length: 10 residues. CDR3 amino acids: CARGLNEQFF. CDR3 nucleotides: TGTGCCAGGGGACTGAATGAGCAGTTCTTC.

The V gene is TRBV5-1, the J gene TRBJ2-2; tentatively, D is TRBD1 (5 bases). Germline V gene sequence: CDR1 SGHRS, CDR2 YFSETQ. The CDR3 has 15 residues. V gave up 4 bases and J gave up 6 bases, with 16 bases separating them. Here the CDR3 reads CASSRETGQAGELFF. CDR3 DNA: TGCGCCAGCAGCAGAGAAACAGGTCAAGCCGGGGAGCTGTTTTTT. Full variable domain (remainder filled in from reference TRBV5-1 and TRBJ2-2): KAGVTQTPRYLIKTRGQQVTLSCSPISGHRSVSWYQQTPGQGLQFLFEYFSETQRNKGNFPGRFSGRQFSNSRSEMNVSTLELGDSALYLCASSRETGQAGELFFGEGSRLTVL.

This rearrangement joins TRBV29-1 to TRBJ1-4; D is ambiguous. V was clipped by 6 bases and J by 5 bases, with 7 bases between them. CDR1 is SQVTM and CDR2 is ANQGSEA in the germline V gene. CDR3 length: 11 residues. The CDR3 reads CSVTRNEKLFF. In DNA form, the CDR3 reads TGCAGCGTGACAAGAAATGAAAAACTGTTTTTT. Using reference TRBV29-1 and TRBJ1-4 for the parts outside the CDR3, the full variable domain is SAVISQKPSRDICQRGTSLTIQCQVDSQVTMMFWYRQQPGQSLTLIATANQGSEATYESGFVIDKFPISRPNLTFSTLTVSNMSPEDSSIYLCSVTRNEKLFFGSGTQLSVL.

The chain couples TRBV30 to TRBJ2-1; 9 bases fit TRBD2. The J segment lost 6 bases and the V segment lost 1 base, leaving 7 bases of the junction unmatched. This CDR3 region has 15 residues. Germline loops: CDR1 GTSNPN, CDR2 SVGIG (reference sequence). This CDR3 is CAWSGRRGGSNEQFF. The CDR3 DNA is TGTGCCTGGAGTGGGAGGCGGGGGGGAAGCAATGAGCAGTTCTTC.

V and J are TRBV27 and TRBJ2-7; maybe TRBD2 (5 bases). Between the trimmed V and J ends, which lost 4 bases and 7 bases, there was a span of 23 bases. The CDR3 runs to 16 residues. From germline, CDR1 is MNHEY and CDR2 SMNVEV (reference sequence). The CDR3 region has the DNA TGTGCCAGCAGTTCTACCACCTTATTTTTGGGGAGAGAGCAGTACTTC. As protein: CASSSTTLFLGREQYF.

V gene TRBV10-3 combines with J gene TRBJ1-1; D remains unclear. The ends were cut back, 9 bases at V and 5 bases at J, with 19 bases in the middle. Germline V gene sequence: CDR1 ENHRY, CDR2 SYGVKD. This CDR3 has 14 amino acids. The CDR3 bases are TGTGCCATTATCAAGGAGGCTGGAGGGACTGAAGCTTTCTTT. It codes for CAIIKEAGGTEAFF.

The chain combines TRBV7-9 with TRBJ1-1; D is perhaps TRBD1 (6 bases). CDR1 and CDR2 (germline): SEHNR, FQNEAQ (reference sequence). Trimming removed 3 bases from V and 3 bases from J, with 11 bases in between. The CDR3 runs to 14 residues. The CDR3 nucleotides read TGTGCCAGCAGCTTTACAGGGCGGGACACTGAAGCTTTCTTT. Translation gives CASSFTGRDTEAFF.

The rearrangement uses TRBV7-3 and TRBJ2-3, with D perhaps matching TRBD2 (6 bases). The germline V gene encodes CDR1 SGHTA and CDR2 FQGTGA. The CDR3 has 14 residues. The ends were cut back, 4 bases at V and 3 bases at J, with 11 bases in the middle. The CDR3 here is CASSYGTPTDTQYF. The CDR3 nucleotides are TGTGCCAGCAGCTACGGGACTCCTACAGATACGCAGTATTTT.